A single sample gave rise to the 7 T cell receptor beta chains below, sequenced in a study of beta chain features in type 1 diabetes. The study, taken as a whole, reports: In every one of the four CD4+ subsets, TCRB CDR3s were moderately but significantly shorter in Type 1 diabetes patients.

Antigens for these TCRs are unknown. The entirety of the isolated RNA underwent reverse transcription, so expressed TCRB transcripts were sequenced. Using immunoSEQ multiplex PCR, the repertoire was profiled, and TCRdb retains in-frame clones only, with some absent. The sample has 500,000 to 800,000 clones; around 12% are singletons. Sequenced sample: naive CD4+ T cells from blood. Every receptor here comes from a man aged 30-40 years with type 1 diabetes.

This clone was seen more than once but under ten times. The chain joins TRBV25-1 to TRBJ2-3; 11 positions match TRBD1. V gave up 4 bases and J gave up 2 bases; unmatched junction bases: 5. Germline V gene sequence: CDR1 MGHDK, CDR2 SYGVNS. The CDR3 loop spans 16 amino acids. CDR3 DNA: TGTGCCAGCAGTGCCGGGACAGGGGGTCCCACAGATACGCAGTATTTT. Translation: CASSAGTGGPTDTQYF.

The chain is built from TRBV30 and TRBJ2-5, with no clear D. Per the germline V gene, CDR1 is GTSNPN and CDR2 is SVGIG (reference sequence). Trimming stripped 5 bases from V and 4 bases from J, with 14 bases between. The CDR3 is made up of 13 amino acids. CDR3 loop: CAWGGQPPETQYF. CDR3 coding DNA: TGTGCCTGGGGCGGCCAGCCCCCAGAGACCCAGTACTTC. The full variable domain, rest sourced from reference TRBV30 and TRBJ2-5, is SQTIHQWPATLVQPVGSPLSLECTVEGTSNPNLYWYRQAAGRGLQLLFYSVGIGQISSEVPQNLSASRPQDRQFILSSKKLLLSDSGFYLCAWGGQPPETQYFGPGTRLLVL.

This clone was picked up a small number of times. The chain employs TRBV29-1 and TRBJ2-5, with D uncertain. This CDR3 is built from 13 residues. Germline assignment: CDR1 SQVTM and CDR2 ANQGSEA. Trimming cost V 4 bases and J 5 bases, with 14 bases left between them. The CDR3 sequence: CSVVSPPRETQYF. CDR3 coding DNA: TGCAGCGTTGTTAGCCCCCCGAGGGAGACCCAGTACTTC. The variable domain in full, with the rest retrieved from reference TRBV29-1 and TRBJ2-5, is SAVISQKPSRDICQRGTSLTIQCQVDSQVTMMFWYRQQPGQSLTLIATANQGSEATYESGFVIDKFPISRPNLTFSTLTVSNMSPEDSSIYLCSVVSPPRETQYFGPGTRLLVL.

CDR3 in amino acids: CASSEARRGSNGYTF. For the CDR3, the DNA is TGTGCCAGCAGTGAAGCTCGAAGGGGGAGCAATGGCTACACCTTC. The chain couples TRBV2 to TRBJ1-2; a weak D match, TRBD1 (6 bases). Germline assignment: CDR1 SNHLY and CDR2 FYNNEI. This CDR3 contains 15 residues. V was pared by 0 bases and J by 6 bases, with 14 bases between.

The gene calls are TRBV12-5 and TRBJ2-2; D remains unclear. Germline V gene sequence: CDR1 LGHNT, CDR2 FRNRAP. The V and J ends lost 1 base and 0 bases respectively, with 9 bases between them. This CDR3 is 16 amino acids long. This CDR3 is CASGLGSDTNTGELFF. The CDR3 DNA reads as TGTGCTAGTGGTTTGGGTAGTGATACGAACACCGGGGAGCTGTTTTTT.

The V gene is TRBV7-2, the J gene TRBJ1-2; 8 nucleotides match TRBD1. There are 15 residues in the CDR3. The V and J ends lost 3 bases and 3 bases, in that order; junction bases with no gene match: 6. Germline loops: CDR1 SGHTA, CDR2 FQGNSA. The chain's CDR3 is CASSFITGGDYGYTF. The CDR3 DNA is TGTGCCAGCAGCTTTATCACAGGGGGAGACTATGGCTACACCTTC.

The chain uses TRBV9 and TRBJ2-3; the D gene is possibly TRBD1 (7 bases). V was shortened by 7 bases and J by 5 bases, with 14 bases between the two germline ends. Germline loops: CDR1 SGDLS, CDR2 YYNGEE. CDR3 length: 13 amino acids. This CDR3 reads CASGRQGGDTQYF. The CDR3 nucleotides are TGTGCCAGCGGACGGCAGGGGGGAGATACGCAGTATTTT.